This is a list of T cell receptor beta chains from one sample in a study of control samples from healthy donors and cancer patients. TCRdb's table, derived via immunoSEQ multiplex PCR, lists solely in-frame clones and lacks some. The repertoire holds roughly 140,000 clones, nearly 95% seen once, with under 2.5% in the top ten. Input material: blood. Receptor source: a middle-aged man in good health. Both conserved end residues are part of each CDR3. The D gene is left open where the match is weak. Size tells how often a clone was seen (once, few, many) or the class of an expanded clone, and some rows leave it out.

d_call: TRBD2
v_call: TRBV28
j_call: TRBJ2-1
clone_size: NA
cdr3_aa: CASSQPSGSNEQFF
cdr3_nt: TGTGCCAGCAGTCAACCTAGCGGGTCCAATGAGCAGTTCTTC

d_call: NA
v_call: TRBV3-1/TRBV3-2
j_call: TRBJ1-3
clone_size: NA
cdr3_aa: CASSHGGENTIYF
cdr3_nt: TGTGCCAGCAGCCACGGGGGTGAAAACACCATATATTTT

d_call: TRBD2
v_call: TRBV3-1/TRBV3-2
j_call: TRBJ2-1
clone_size: once
cdr3_aa: CASSQVASGRGNEQFF
cdr3_nt: TGTGCCAGCAGCCAAGTCGCTAGCGGGAGGGGAAATGAGCAGTTCTTC

d_call: NA
v_call: TRBV14
j_call: TRBJ2-7
clone_size: NA
cdr3_aa: CASSPPGGYEQYF
cdr3_nt: TGTGCCAGCAGCCCGCCCGGGGGATACGAGCAGTACTTC

d_call: NA
v_call: TRBV29-1
j_call: TRBJ2-3
clone_size: NA
cdr3_aa: CSVAVGLSSTDTQYF
cdr3_nt: TGCAGCGTTGCAGTGGGGCTCTCTAGCACAGATACGCAGTATTTT

d_call: NA
v_call: TRBV4-1
j_call: TRBJ1-2
clone_size: NA
cdr3_aa: CASSQDGLVYGYTF
cdr3_nt: TGCGCCAGCAGCCAAGACGGACTAGTTTATGGCTACACCTTC

d_call: TRBD1
v_call: TRBV25-1
j_call: TRBJ2-2
clone_size: NA
cdr3_aa: CASSAGTGWTGELFF
cdr3_nt: TGTGCCAGCAGTGCCGGGACAGGGTGGACCGGGGAGCTGTTTTTT

d_call: NA
v_call: TRBV5-4
j_call: TRBJ2-5
clone_size: NA
cdr3_aa: CASSLGQLQETQYF
cdr3_nt: TGTGCCAGCAGCTTGGGACAGCTACAAGAGACCCAGTACTTC

d_call: NA
v_call: TRBV6-5
j_call: TRBJ1-3
clone_size: NA
cdr3_aa: CASSWDNLGNTIYF
cdr3_nt: TGTGCCAGCAGCTGGGACAACTTAGGAAACACCATATATTTT

d_call: NA
v_call: TRBV19
j_call: TRBJ1-5
clone_size: NA
cdr3_aa: CASTLRYNQPQHF
cdr3_nt: TGTGCCAGTACCCTCCGATACAATCAGCCCCAGCATTTT

d_call: NA
v_call: TRBV28
j_call: TRBJ1-5
clone_size: once
cdr3_aa: CASSFLFRAGQPQHF
cdr3_nt: TGTGCCAGCAGTTTTCTATTCAGGGCCGGGCAGCCCCAGCATTTT

d_call: NA
v_call: TRBV27
j_call: TRBJ1-6
clone_size: NA
cdr3_aa: CASSLDRVSPLHF
cdr3_nt: TGTGCCAGCAGTTTAGATAGGGTTTCACCCCTCCACTTT

d_call: NA
v_call: TRBV27
j_call: TRBJ1-2
clone_size: NA
cdr3_aa: CASSLSGVVPGYTF
cdr3_nt: TGTGCCAGCAGTTTATCGGGGGTGGTCCCCGGCTACACCTTC

d_call: TRBD2
v_call: TRBV6-1
j_call: TRBJ2-5
clone_size: NA
cdr3_aa: CASSYRSGGETQYF
cdr3_nt: TGTGCCAGCAGTTATAGATCCGGGGGGGAGACCCAGTACTTC

d_call: TRBD2
v_call: TRBV18
j_call: TRBJ2-1
clone_size: NA
cdr3_aa: CASSPAGGSNEQFF
cdr3_nt: TGTGCCAGCTCACCAGCGGGAGGCAGCAATGAGCAGTTCTTC

d_call: TRBD1
v_call: TRBV28
j_call: TRBJ2-1
clone_size: NA
cdr3_aa: CASSSKRQGNEQFF
cdr3_nt: TGTGCCAGCAGTTCGAAGCGACAGGGCAATGAGCAGTTCTTC

d_call: TRBD1
v_call: TRBV6-5
j_call: TRBJ1-5
clone_size: NA
cdr3_aa: CASRRDRGNQPQHF
cdr3_nt: TGTGCCAGCAGGAGAGACAGGGGGAATCAGCCCCAGCATTTT

d_call: TRBD2
v_call: TRBV7-9
j_call: TRBJ2-1
clone_size: NA
cdr3_aa: CASSLVGLAGGNNEQFF
cdr3_nt: TGTGCCAGCAGCTTAGTGGGACTAGCGGGAGGGAACAATGAGCAGTTCTTC

d_call: TRBD1
v_call: TRBV6-2/TRBV6-3
j_call: TRBJ2-7
clone_size: NA
cdr3_aa: CASSTSGTGGSLTYF
cdr3_nt: TGTGCCAGCAGTACTTCCGGGACAGGGGGCTCCCTTACGTACTTC

d_call: TRBD1
v_call: TRBV28
j_call: TRBJ1-1
clone_size: NA
cdr3_aa: CASSSGQGWNTEAFF
cdr3_nt: TGTGCCAGCAGTTCGGGACAGGGTTGGAACACTGAAGCTTTCTTT

d_call: TRBD2
v_call: TRBV5-1
j_call: TRBJ2-5
clone_size: NA
cdr3_aa: CASSLAPSGDQETQYF
cdr3_nt: TGCGCCAGCAGCTTGGCCCCTAGCGGAGACCAAGAGACCCAGTACTTC

d_call: TRBD2
v_call: TRBV20-1
j_call: TRBJ2-7
clone_size: NA
cdr3_aa: CSASSRGLAGSYEQYF
cdr3_nt: TGCAGTGCTAGTAGCAGGGGACTAGCGGGGAGCTACGAGCAGTACTTC

d_call: NA
v_call: TRBV29-1
j_call: TRBJ1-2
clone_size: NA
cdr3_aa: CSVETGRQFYGYTF
cdr3_nt: TGCAGCGTTGAAACGGGAAGGCAGTTCTATGGCTACACCTTC

d_call: TRBD2
v_call: TRBV3-1/TRBV3-2
j_call: TRBJ2-7
clone_size: NA
cdr3_aa: CASSPLAGPYEQYF
cdr3_nt: TGTGCCAGCAGCCCTCTAGCGGGGCCCTACGAGCAGTACTTC

d_call: NA
v_call: TRBV5-1
j_call: TRBJ2-7
clone_size: NA
cdr3_aa: CASRTGTSTYEQYF
cdr3_nt: TGCGCCAGCAGGACCGGGACCTCAACCTACGAGCAGTACTTC